This record concerns one T cell receptor beta chain sequence. This specimen comes from a study of CD8 T cells in Susac syndrome. Roughly 0.45 to 1 ug RNA was reverse transcribed with random hexamers. TCRdb used MiXCR to reprocess the immunoSEQ multiplex PCR reads, holding one entry per CDR3 protein. The sample has 100,000 to 150,000 distinct CDR3 sequences; 90% to 95% are singletons. This CDR3 has 16 amino acids. V was cut by 3 bases and J by 0 bases, with 15 bases left in between. CDR1 is KGHSH, CDR2 LQKENI, per germline. Sequencing was done on a sample of CD4+ T cells from PBMCs. The sequence came from a human donor in good health. This chain joins TRBV18 and TRBJ2-7; D may match TRBD1 or TRBD2 (7 bases each). CDR3 sequence (DNA): TGTGCCAGCTCACCGCTGGGACAGCGGGGCTCCTACGAGCAGTACTTC. Its protein product is CASSPLGQRGSYEQYF.